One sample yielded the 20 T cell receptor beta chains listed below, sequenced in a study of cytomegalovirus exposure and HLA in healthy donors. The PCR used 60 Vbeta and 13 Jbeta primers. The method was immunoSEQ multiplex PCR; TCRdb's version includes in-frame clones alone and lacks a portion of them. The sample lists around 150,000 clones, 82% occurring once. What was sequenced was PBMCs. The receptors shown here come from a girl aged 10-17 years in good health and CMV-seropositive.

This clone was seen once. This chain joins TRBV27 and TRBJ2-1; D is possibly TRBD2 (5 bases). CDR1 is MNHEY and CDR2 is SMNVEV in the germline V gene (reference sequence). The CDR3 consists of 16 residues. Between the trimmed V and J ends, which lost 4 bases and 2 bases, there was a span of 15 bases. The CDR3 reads CASSWLAGSAYNEQFF. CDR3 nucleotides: TGTGCCAGCAGTTGGTTGGCGGGCTCGGCCTACAATGAGCAGTTCTTC.

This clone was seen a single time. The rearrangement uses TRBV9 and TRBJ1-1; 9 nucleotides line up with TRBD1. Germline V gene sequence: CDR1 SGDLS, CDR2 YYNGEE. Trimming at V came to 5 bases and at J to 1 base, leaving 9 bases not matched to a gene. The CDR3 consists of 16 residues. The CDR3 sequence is CASSRRTGQGNTEAFF. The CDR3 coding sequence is TGTGCCAGCAGTCGAAGGACGGGACAGGGGAACACTGAAGCTTTCTTT.

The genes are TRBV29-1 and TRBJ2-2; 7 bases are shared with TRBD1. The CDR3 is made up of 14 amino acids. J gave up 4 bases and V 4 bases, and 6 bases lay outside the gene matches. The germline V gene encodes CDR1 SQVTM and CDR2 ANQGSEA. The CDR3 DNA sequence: TGCAGCGTTGCGGACAGGTCGTCCACCGGGGAGCTGTTTTTT. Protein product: CSVADRSSTGELFF.

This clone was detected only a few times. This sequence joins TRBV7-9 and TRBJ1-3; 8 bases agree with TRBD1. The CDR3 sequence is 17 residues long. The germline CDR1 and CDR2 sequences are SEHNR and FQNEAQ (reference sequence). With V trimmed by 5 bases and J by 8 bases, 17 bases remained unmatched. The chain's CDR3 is CASSPSSGQGALYTIYF. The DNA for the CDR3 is TGTGCCAGCAGCCCGTCCTCTGGGCAGGGGGCTTTGTACACCATATATTTT. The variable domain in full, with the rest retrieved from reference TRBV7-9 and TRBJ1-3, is DTGVSQNPRHKITKRGQNVTFRCDPISEHNRLYWYRQTLGQGPEFLTYFQNEAQLEKSRLLSDRFSAERPKGSFSTLEIQRTEQGDSAMYLCASSPSSGQGALYTIYFGEGSWLTVV.

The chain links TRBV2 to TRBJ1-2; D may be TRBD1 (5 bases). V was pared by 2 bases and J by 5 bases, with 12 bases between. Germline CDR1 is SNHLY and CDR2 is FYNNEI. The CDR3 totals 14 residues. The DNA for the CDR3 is TGTGCCAGCAGTGAATCTACAGGTGGATATGGCTACACCTTC. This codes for CASSESTGGYGYTF.

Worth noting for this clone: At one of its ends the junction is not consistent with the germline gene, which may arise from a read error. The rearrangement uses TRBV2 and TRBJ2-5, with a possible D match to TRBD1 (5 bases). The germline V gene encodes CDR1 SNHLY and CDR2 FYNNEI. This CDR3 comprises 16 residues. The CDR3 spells CASGEMGPLTQETQYF. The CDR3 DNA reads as TGTGCCAGCGGTGAAATGGGGCCCCTAACACAAGAGACCCAGTACTTC.

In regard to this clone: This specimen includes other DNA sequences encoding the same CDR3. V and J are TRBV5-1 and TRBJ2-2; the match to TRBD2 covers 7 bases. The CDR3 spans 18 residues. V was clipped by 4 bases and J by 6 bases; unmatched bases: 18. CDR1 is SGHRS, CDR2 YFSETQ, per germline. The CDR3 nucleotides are TGCGCCAGCAGCCGGGCCCAAATATCGGGAGGTCGCTCCGGGGAGCTGTTTTTT. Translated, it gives CASSRAQISGGRSGELFF. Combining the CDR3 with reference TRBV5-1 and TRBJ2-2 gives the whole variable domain KAGVTQTPRYLIKTRGQQVTLSCSPISGHRSVSWYQQTPGQGLQFLFEYFSETQRNKGNFPGRFSGRQFSNSRSEMNVSTLELGDSALYLCASSRAQISGGRSGELFFGEGSRLTVL.

The DNA for the CDR3 is TGTGCCAGCAGTCCCATTTCAACTAGGCAGCCCCAGCATTTT. Its protein product is CASSPISTRQPQHF. The chain links TRBV27 to TRBJ1-5; D is ambiguous. This CDR3 spans 14 amino acids. Trimming cost V 5 bases and J 7 bases, with 15 bases left between them. Germline CDR1 MNHEY, CDR2 SMNVEV (reference sequence).

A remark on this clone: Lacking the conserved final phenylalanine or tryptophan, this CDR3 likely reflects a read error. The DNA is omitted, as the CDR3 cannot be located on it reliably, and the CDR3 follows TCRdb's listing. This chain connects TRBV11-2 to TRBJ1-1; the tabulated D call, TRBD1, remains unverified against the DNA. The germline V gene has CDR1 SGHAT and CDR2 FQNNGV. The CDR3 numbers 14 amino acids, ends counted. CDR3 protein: CASSFTGTGGDTPI.

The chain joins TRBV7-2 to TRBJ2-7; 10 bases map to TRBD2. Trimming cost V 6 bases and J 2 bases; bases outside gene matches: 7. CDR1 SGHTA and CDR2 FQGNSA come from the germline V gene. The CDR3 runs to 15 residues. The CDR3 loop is CASSRSGRAPYEQYF. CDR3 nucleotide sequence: TGTGCCAGCAGTCGGAGCGGGAGGGCCCCCTACGAGCAGTACTTC. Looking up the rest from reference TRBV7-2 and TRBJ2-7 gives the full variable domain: GAGVSQSPSNKVTEKGKDVELRCDPISGHTALYWYRQSLGQGLEFLIYFQGNSAPDKSGLPSDRFSAERTGGSVSTLTIQRTQQEDSAVYLCASSRSGRAPYEQYFGPGTRLTVT.

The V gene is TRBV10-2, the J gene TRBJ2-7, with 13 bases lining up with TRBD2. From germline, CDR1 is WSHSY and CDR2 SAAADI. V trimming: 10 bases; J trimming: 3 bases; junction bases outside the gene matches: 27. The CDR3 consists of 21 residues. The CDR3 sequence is CAIAPGMGATGTSGNRYEQYF. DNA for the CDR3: TGCGCCATCGCGCCAGGTATGGGGGCTACGGGGACTAGCGGGAACCGCTACGAGCAGTACTTC.

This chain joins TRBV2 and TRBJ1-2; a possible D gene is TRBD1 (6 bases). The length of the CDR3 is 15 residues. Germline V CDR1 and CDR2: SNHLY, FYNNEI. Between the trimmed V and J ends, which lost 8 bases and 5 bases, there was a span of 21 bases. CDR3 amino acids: CASYGQPGSIYGYTF. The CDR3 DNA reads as TGTGCCAGCTACGGACAGCCGGGCTCTATTTATGGCTACACCTTC.

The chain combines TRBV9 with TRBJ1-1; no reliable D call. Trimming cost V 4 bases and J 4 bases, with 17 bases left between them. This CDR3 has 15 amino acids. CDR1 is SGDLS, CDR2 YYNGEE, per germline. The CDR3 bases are TGTGCCAGCAGCCCCCGGGAGGGTTTAGGCACTGAAGCTTTCTTT. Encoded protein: CASSPREGLGTEAFF.

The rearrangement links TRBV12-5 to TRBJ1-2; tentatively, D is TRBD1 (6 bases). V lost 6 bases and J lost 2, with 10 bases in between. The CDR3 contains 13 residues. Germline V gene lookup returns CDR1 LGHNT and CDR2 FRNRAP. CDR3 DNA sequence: TGTGCTAGTGGACCCGGACAGAACTATGGCTACACCTTC. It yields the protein CASGPGQNYGYTF. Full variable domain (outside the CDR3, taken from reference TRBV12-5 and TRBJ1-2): DARVTQTPRHKVTEMGQEVTMRCQPILGHNTVFWYRQTMMQGLELLAYFRNRAPLDDSGMPKDRFSAEMPDATLATLKIQPSEPRDSAVYFCASGPGQNYGYTFGSGTRLTVV.

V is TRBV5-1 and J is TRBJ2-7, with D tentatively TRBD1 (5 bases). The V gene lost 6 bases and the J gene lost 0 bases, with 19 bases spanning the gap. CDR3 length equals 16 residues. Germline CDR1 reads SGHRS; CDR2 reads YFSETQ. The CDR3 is CASTPTGDRSSYEQYF. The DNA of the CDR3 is TGCGCCAGCACCCCCACCGGAGACAGAAGCTCCTACGAGCAGTACTTC. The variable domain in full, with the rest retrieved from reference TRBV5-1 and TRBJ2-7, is KAGVTQTPRYLIKTRGQQVTLSCSPISGHRSVSWYQQTPGQGLQFLFEYFSETQRNKGNFPGRFSGRQFSNSRSEMNVSTLELGDSALYLCASTPTGDRSSYEQYFGPGTRLTVT.

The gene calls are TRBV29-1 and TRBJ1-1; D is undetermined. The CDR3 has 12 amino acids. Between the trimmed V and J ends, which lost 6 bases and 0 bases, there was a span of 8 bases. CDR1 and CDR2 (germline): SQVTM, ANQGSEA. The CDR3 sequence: CSVATLNTEAFF. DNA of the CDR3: TGCAGCGTCGCGACACTGAACACTGAAGCTTTCTTT.

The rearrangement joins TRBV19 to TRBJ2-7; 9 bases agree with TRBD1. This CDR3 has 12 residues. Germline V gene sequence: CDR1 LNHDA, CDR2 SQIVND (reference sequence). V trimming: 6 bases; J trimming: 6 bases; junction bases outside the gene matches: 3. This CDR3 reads CASRMTGGEQYF. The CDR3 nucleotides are TGTGCCAGTAGGATGACAGGGGGCGAGCAGTACTTC.

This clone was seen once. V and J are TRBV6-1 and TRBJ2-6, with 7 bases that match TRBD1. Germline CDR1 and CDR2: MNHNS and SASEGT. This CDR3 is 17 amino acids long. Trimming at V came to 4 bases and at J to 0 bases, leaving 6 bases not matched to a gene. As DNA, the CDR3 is TGTGCCAGCAGTGGTTTGGCAGGGGGCTCTGGGGCCAACGTCCTGACTTTC. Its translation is CASSGLAGGSGANVLTF.

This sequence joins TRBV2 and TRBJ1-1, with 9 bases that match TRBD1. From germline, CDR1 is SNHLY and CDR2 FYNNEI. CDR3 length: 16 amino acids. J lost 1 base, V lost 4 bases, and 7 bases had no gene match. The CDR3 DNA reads TGTGCCAGCAGTGTCCCGGGACAGGGTACGAACACTGAAGCTTTCTTT. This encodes CASSVPGQGTNTEAFF.

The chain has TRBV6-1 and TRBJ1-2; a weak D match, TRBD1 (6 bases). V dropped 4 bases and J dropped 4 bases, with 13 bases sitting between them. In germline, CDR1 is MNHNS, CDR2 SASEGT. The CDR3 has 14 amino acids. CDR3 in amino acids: CASSANRASYGYTF. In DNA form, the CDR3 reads TGTGCCAGCAGTGCCAACAGGGCTAGCTATGGCTACACCTTC.